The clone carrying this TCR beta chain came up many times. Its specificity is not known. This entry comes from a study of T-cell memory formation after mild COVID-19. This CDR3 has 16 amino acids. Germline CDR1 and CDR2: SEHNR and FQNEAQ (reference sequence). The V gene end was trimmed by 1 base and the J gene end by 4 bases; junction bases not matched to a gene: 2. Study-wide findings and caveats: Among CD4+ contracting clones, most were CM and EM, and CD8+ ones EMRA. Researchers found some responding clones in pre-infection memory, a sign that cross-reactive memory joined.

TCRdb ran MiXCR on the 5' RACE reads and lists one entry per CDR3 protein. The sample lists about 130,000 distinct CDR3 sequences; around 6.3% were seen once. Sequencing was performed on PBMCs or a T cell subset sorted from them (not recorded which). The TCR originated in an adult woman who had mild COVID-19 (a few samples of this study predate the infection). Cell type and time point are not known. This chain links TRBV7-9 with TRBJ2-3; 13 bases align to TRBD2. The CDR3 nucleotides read TGTGCCAGCAGCTTAGGGACTAGCGGGGGACCAGATACGCAGTATTTT. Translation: CASSLGTSGGPDTQYF.